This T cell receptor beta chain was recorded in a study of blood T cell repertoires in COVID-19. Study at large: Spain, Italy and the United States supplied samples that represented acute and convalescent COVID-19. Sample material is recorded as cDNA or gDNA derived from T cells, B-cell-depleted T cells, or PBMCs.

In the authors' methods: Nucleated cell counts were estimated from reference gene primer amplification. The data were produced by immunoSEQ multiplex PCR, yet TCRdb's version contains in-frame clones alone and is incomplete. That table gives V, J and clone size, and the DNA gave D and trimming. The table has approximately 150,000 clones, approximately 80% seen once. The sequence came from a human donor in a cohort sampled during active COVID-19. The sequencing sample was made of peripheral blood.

This chain's CDR3 is CATSRDGTGDYGYTF. For the CDR3, the DNA is TGTGCCACCAGCAGAGATGGAACAGGGGACTATGGCTACACCTTC. This chain connects TRBV15 to TRBJ1-2, with 7 bases matching TRBD1. The germline V gene encodes CDR1 LNHNV and CDR2 YYDKDF (reference sequence). This CDR3 spans 15 amino acids. The trim removed 0 bases at V and 3 bases at J, leaving 4 bases unmatched.